The source of this T cell receptor (beta chain) is a study of T cell responses to AZD1222 COVID-19 vaccine. On the study more broadly: Pooling covered second doses at about 4 or about 12 weeks.

Libraries were prepared by immunoSEQ multiplex PCR; TCRdb keeps only in-frame clonotypes and omits some of them. The repertoire holds some 100,000 clones, with roughly 89% as singletons. General study results and limits: Donors were chiefly white British, with a greater number of females, and clonal diversity was perhaps underestimated. Mapped onto spike, vaccine-associated CD4 TCRs spanned it and were dominant at 160-218 and 743-854. Just six AZD1222 recipients tested seropositive at baseline.

V gave up 1 base and J gave up 2 bases, with 6 bases separating them. The germline CDR1 and CDR2 sequences are LGHDT and YNNKEL (reference sequence). The CDR3 has 14 residues. Of note for this clone: Its cognate antigen is unknown.

The receptor's source is an adult in good health. This material consisted of peripheral blood, taken on day 0 of AZD1222 vaccination. The chain combines TRBV3-1 (or the pseudogene TRBV3-2) with TRBJ1-3, with D unresolved. CDR3 bases: TGTGCCAGCAGCCAAGCCGGGACTGGAAACACCATATATTTT. Protein sequence: CASSQAGTGNTIYF.